This is a list of T cell receptor beta chains from one sample in a study of T-cell reconstitution after alpha-beta-depleted transplantation in children. TCRdb processed the PCR reads anew with MiXCR; each CDR3 protein has one entry. The table includes under 85,000 distinct CDR3 sequences, less than 20% detected once. The sample here was PBMCs, mostly from graft donor cells, taken 360 days after TCRalphabeta/CD19-depleted stem cell transplant. The receptors here all came from a male patient between 2 and 15 years old who had a stem cell transplant for acute lymphoblastic leukemia, so the T cells may come from the graft donor. Each CDR3 is given with its conserved first and last residue. The order of the fields is V gene, D gene, clone size, J gene, CDR3 DNA, CDR3 protein. A D gene is named only where the DNA matches it firmly. Only some rows state a clone size, as once, few, many or a class for expanded clones.

V: TRBV5-6
D: .
size: .
J: TRBJ2-1
DNA: TGTGCCATCAGCCCCGGCAGTTACAATGAGCAGTTCTTC
CDR3: CAISPGSYNEQFF

V: TRBV6-5
D: .
size: many
J: TRBJ2-3
DNA: TGTGCCAGCAGTTACCTCGCGGAACACACAGATACGCAGTATTTT
CDR3: CASSYLAEHTDTQYF

V: TRBV29-1
D: TRBD1
size: .
J: TRBJ2-3
DNA: TGCAGCGTTGTTGAGGACAGGGGCTATACGCAGTATTTT
CDR3: CSVVEDRGYTQYF

V: TRBV7-9
D: TRBD2
size: .
J: TRBJ2-1
DNA: TGTGCCAGCAGCTACCGACTAGCGGGAGGGCCGGGGTATGAGCAGTTCTTC
CDR3: CASSYRLAGGPGYEQFF

V: TRBV9
D: TRBD1
size: .
J: TRBJ1-3
DNA: TGTGCCAGCAGCACCAGGGACAGCGTGAGCTCTGGAAACACCATATATTTT
CDR3: CASSTRDSVSSGNTIYF

V: TRBV2
D: .
size: few
J: TRBJ2-3
DNA: TGTGCCAGCATAAGGGACGCCACAGATACGCAGTATTTT
CDR3: CASIRDATDTQYF

V: TRBV11-2
D: .
size: many
J: TRBJ2-3
DNA: TGTGCCAGCAGCCCACGGGCTTCTAGTTCCACAGATACGCAGTATTTT
CDR3: CASSPRASSSTDTQYF

V: TRBV24-1
D: TRBD2
size: .
J: TRBJ2-5
DNA: TGTGCCACCAGTGACACGACTAGCGGGACTCAAGAGACCCAGTACTTC
CDR3: CATSDTTSGTQETQYF

V: TRBV2
D: .
size: .
J: TRBJ2-7
DNA: TGTGCCAGCAGTGAAGCGCTTCAGGAGTACTTC
CDR3: CASSEALQEYF

V: TRBV7-9
D: TRBD2
size: .
J: TRBJ2-1
DNA: TGTGCCAGCAGCTTAGGGGTTAGCGGGAGGGCCCGGGATGAGCAGTTCTTC
CDR3: CASSLGVSGRARDEQFF

V: TRBV11-2
D: TRBD1
size: many
J: TRBJ2-7
DNA: TGTGCCAGCAGCCTCACCGGGACAGTAAACTACGAGCAGTACTTC
CDR3: CASSLTGTVNYEQYF

V: TRBV4-1
D: .
size: .
J: TRBJ2-1
DNA: TGCGCCAGCAGCCAAGATGAATGGAGGGCCACCTACAATGAGCAGTTCTTC
CDR3: CASSQDEWRATYNEQFF

V: TRBV4-1
D: .
size: few
J: TRBJ2-1
DNA: TGCGCCAGCAGCCAAAGGGAGCATCCACCCTACAATGAGCAGTTCTTC
CDR3: CASSQREHPPYNEQFF

V: TRBV5-4
D: TRBD2
size: .
J: TRBJ2-4
DNA: TGTGCCAGCAGCTTAGGCGGCGGGAGGTGGGACATTCAGTACTTC
CDR3: CASSLGGGRWDIQYF

V: TRBV12-3/TRBV12-4
D: .
size: .
J: TRBJ2-1
DNA: TGTGCCAGCAGTTTCCGCAATGAGCAGTTCTTC
CDR3: CASSFRNEQFF

V: TRBV6-1
D: TRBD1
size: .
J: TRBJ2-1
DNA: TGTGCCAGCAGTGCTTATACAGGGGGGAGCTCCTACAATGAGCAGTTCTTC
CDR3: CASSAYTGGSSYNEQFF

V: TRBV5-6
D: .
size: many
J: TRBJ1-3
DNA: TGTGCCAGCAGCCCGGGACCGGCCTACTCTGGAAACACCATATATTTT
CDR3: CASSPGPAYSGNTIYF

V: TRBV20-1
D: TRBD2
size: .
J: TRBJ2-1
DNA: TGCAGTGCTAGGGTGGGACTAGCGGCATACAATGAGCAGTTCTTC
CDR3: CSARVGLAAYNEQFF

V: TRBV18
D: TRBD2
size: .
J: TRBJ2-4
DNA: TGTGCCAGCTCACCAAGACTAGCGGGTCCCTTGGCCAAAAACATTCAGTACTTC
CDR3: CASSPRLAGPLAKNIQYF

V: TRBV4-2
D: TRBD2
size: few
J: TRBJ2-1
DNA: TGTGCCAGCAGCCAAAGCGGACTAGCGGATTACAATGAGCAGTTCTTC
CDR3: CASSQSGLADYNEQFF

V: TRBV24-1
D: .
size: .
J: TRBJ2-5
DNA: TGTGCCACCAGTGAATCTGAGGGCGGAGAGACCCAGTACTTC
CDR3: CATSESEGGETQYF

V: TRBV9
D: .
size: .
J: TRBJ2-5
DNA: TGTGCCAGCAGCGCCCTAGGCTACCAAGAGACCCAGTACTTC
CDR3: CASSALGYQETQYF

V: TRBV7-9
D: TRBD1
size: .
J: TRBJ2-7
DNA: TGTGCCAGCAGCTTAGATACAGGGGGCGAGCAGTACTTC
CDR3: CASSLDTGGEQYF

V: TRBV19
D: .
size: .
J: TRBJ1-1
DNA: TGTGCCAGTACCCCCCCGGACAGAGGCACTGAAGCTTTCTTT
CDR3: CASTPPDRGTEAFF

V: TRBV6-1
D: .
size: .
J: TRBJ2-1
DNA: TGTGCCAGCAAAGCATTGACGACGCGGCTTCCTCAGTTCTTC
CDR3: CASKALTTRLPQFF

V: TRBV3-1
D: TRBD2
size: few
J: TRBJ2-7
DNA: TGTGCCAGCAGCTCTTCCTGGAGGGGACTAGGACCCCGGAACTCCTACGAGCAGTACTTC
CDR3: CASSSSWRGLGPRNSYEQYF

V: TRBV7-9
D: TRBD1
size: .
J: TRBJ2-4
DNA: TGTGCCAGCAGTAGGGACAGTTTTGGAGGCATTCAGTACTTC
CDR3: CASSRDSFGGIQYF

V: TRBV7-9
D: .
size: .
J: TRBJ1-1
DNA: TGTGCCAGCAGCTTAGGATGGGGCGGTGAAGCTTTCTTT
CDR3: CASSLGWGGEAFF

V: TRBV5-6
D: .
size: .
J: TRBJ2-3
DNA: TGTGCCAGCAGCTTGCCAGGCGCGACTAGCACAGATACGCAGTATTTT
CDR3: CASSLPGATSTDTQYF

V: TRBV12-3/TRBV12-4
D: TRBD1
size: .
J: TRBJ2-7
DNA: TGTGCCAGCAGTCAGGGGGCCCAGCCGCAGTACTTC
CDR3: CASSQGAQPQYF

V: TRBV7-9
D: TRBD2
size: .
J: TRBJ2-1
DNA: TGTGCCAGCAGCCGAATTAGCGGGAGCTCCTACAATGAGCAGTTCTTC
CDR3: CASSRISGSSYNEQFF

V: TRBV10-3
D: TRBD1
size: few
J: TRBJ2-7
DNA: TGTGCCATTAAAGGGACAGGGCCGACCTACGAGCAGTACTTC
CDR3: CAIKGTGPTYEQYF

V: TRBV11-2
D: TRBD1
size: .
J: TRBJ1-5
DNA: TGTGCCAGCAGCTTAGGGTGGGACAGGGCCTCCCGTGTCAATCAGCCCCAGCATTTT
CDR3: CASSLGWDRASRVNQPQHF

V: TRBV14
D: TRBD2
size: few
J: TRBJ2-1
DNA: TGTGCCAGCAGCCAACGAGCGGGAGACAATGAGCAGTTCTTC
CDR3: CASSQRAGDNEQFF

V: TRBV7-9
D: .
size: .
J: TRBJ1-1
DNA: TGTGCCAGCAGCTTCAGTCTAATGAACACTGAAGCTTTCTTT
CDR3: CASSFSLMNTEAFF

V: TRBV11-1
D: TRBD2
size: .
J: TRBJ2-1
DNA: TGTGCCAGCAGCAAAGGGACTACCCGGGGGAGATCCTACAATGAGCAGTTCTTC
CDR3: CASSKGTTRGRSYNEQFF

V: TRBV20-1
D: .
size: .
J: TRBJ2-5
DNA: TGCAGTGCTAGCCGAGACAGCCTCCAAGAGACCCAGTACTTC
CDR3: CSASRDSLQETQYF

V: TRBV6-1
D: .
size: .
J: TRBJ1-2
DNA: TGTGCCAGCAGCCCGACGATAGACGGTCGTGGCTACACCTTC
CDR3: CASSPTIDGRGYTF

V: TRBV12-3/TRBV12-4
D: .
size: many
J: TRBJ2-5
DNA: TGTGCCAGCAGTCCAGGGGACACGGGGATGGGGACCCAGTACTTC
CDR3: CASSPGDTGMGTQYF

V: TRBV6-5
D: .
size: .
J: TRBJ1-6
DNA: TGTGCCAGCAGTTACTCACTGGACGGAAATTCACCCCTCCACTTT
CDR3: CASSYSLDGNSPLHF

V: TRBV27
D: .
size: few
J: TRBJ2-3
DNA: TGTGCCAGCAAACGCACAGATACGCAGTATTTT
CDR3: CASKRTDTQYF